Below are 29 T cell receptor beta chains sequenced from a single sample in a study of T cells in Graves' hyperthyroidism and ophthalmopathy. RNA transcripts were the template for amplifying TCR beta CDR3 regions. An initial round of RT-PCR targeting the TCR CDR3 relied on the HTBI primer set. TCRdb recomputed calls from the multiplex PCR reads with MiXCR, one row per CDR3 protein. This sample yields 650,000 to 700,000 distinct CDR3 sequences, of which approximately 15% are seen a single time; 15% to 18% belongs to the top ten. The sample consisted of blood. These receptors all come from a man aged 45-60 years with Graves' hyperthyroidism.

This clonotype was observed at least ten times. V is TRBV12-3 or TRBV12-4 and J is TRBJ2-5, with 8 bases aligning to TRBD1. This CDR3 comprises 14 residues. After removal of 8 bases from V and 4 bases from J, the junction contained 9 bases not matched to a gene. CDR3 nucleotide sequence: TGTGCCAGCTCCCAAAGGACAGGGAGAGAGACCCAGTACTTC. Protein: CASSQRTGRETQYF.

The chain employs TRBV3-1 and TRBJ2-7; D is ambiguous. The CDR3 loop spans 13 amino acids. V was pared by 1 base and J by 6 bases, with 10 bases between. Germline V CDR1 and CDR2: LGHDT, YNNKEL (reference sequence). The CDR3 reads CASSQVEGIEQYF. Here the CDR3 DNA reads TGTGCCAGCAGCCAAGTAGAAGGTATCGAGCAGTACTTC.

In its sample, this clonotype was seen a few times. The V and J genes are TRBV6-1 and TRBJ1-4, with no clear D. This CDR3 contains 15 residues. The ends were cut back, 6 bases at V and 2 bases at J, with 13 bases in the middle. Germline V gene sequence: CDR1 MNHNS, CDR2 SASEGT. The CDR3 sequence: CASRPSDGTNEKLFF. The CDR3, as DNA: TGTGCCAGCAGACCTTCGGACGGGACTAATGAAAAACTGTTTTTT.

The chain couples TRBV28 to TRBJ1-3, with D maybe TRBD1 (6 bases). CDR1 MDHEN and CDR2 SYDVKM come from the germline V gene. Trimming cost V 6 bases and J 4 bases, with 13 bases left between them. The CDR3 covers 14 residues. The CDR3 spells CASSITGTGNTIYF. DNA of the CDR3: TGTGCCAGCAGCATAACAGGGACCGGAAACACCATATATTTT.

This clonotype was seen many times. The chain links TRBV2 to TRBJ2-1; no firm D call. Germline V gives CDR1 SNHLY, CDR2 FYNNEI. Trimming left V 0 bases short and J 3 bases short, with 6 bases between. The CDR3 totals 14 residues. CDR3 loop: CASSEARLYNEQFF. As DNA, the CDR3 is TGTGCCAGCAGTGAAGCGAGGCTCTACAATGAGCAGTTCTTC.

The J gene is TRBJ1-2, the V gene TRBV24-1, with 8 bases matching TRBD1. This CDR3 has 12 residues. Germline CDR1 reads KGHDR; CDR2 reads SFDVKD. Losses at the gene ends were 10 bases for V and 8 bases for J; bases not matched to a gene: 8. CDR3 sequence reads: CATRGTGGGYTF. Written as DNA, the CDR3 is TGTGCCACGAGAGGGACAGGAGGAGGCTACACCTTC.

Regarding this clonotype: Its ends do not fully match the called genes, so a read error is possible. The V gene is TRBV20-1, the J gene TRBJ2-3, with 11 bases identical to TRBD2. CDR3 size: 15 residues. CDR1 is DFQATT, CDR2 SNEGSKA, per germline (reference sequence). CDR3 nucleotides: TGCAGTACTAGGCCGGCTAGCGGGAGGAGAGATACGCAGTATTTT. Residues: CSTRPASGRRDTQYF.

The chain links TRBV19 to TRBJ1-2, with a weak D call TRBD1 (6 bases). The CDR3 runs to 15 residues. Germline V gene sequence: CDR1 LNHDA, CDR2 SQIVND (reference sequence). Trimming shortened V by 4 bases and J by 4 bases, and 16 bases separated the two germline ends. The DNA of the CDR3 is TGTGCCAGTAGTACCCCAGGGGACGACCGCTATGGCTACACCTTC. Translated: CASSTPGDDRYGYTF. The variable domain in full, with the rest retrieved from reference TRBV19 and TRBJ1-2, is DGGITQSPKYLFRKEGQNVTLSCEQNLNHDAMYWYRQDPGQGLRLIYYSQIVNDFQKGDIAEGYSVSREKKESFPLTVTSAQKNPTAFYLCASSTPGDDRYGYTFGSGTRLTVV.

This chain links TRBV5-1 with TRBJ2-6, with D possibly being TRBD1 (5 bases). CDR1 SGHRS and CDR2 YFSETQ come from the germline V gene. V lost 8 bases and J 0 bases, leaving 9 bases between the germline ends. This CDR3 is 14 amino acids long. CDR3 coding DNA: TGCGCCAGTACAGGATTCTCTGGGGCCAACGTCCTGACTTTC. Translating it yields CASTGFSGANVLTF.

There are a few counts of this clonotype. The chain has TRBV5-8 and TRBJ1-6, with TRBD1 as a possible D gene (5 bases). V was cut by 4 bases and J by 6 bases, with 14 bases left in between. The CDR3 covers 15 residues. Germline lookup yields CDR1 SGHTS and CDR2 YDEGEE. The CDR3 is CASSPAGKVNSPLHF. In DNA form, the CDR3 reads TGTGCCAGCAGCCCAGCAGGGAAAGTTAATTCACCCCTCCACTTT.

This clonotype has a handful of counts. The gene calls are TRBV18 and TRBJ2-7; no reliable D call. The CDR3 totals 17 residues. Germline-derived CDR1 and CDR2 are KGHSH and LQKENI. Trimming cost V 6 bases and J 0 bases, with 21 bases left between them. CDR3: CASSALPFDLISYEQYF. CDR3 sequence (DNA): TGTGCCAGCTCGGCGCTTCCTTTTGATCTGATCTCCTACGAGCAGTACTTC.

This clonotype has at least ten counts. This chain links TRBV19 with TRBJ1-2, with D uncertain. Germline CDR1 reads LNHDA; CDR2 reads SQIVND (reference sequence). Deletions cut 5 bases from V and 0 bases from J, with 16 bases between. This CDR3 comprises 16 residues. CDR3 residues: CASSPGLQRANYGYTF. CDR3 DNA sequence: TGTGCCAGTAGTCCGGGTCTACAGAGAGCTAACTATGGCTACACCTTC.

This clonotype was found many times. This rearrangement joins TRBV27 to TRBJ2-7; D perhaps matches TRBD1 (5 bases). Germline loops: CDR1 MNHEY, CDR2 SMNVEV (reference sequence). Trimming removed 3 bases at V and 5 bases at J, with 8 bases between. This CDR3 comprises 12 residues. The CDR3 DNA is TGTGCCAGCAGTTTCTGGGGCCACGAGCAGTACTTC. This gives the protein CASSFWGHEQYF.

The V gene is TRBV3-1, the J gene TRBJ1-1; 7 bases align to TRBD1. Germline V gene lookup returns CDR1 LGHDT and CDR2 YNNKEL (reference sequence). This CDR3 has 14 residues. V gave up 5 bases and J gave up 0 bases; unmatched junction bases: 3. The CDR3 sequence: CASSGTAMNTEAFF. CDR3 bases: TGTGCCAGCAGCGGGACAGCAATGAACACTGAAGCTTTCTTT.

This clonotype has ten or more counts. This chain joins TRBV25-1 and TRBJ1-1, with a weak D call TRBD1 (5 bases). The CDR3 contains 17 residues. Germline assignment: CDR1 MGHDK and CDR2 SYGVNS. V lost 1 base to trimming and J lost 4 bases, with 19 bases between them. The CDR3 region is CASSELLSGSRSTEAFF. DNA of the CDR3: TGTGCCAGCAGTGAATTATTGTCAGGGAGTAGGTCCACTGAAGCTTTCTTT.

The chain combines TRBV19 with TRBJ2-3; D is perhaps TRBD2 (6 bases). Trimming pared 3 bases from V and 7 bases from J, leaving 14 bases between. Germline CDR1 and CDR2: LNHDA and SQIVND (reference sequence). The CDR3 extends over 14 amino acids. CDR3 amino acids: CASSIVAGRNTQYF. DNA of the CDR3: TGTGCCAGTAGTATTGTGGCGGGACGTAATACGCAGTATTTT. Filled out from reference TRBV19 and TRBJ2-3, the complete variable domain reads DGGITQSPKYLFRKEGQNVTLSCEQNLNHDAMYWYRQDPGQGLRLIYYSQIVNDFQKGDIAEGYSVSREKKESFPLTVTSAQKNPTAFYLCASSIVAGRNTQYFGPGTRLTVL.

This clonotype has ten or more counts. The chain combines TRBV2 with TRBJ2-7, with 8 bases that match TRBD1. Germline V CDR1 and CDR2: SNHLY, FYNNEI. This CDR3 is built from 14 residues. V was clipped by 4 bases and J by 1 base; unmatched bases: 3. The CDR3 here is CASSGTGGSYEQYF. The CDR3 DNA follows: TGTGCCAGCAGTGGAACAGGGGGGTCCTACGAGCAGTACTTC. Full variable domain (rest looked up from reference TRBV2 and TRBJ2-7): EPEVTQTPSHQVTQMGQEVILRCVPISNHLYFYWYRQILGQKVEFLVSFYNNEISEKSEIFDDQFSVERPDGSNFTLKIRSTKLEDSAMYFCASSGTGGSYEQYFGPGTRLTVT.

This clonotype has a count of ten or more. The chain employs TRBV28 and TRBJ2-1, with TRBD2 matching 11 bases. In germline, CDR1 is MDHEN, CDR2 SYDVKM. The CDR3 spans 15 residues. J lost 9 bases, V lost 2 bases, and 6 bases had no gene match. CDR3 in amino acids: CASSLALAGVSEQFF. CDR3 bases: TGTGCCAGCAGTTTAGCACTAGCGGGAGTTAGTGAGCAGTTCTTC. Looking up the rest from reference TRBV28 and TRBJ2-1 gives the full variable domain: DVKVTQSSRYLVKRTGEKVFLECVQDMDHENMFWYRQDPGLGLRLIYFSYDVKMKEKGDIPEGYSVSREKKERFSLILESASTNQTSMYLCASSLALAGVSEQFFGPGTRLTVL.

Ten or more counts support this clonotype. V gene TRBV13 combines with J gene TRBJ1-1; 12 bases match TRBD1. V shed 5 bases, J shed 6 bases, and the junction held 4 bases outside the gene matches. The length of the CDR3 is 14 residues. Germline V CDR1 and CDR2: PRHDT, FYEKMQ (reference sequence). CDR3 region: CASSNGTGGPEAFF. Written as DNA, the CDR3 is TGTGCCAGCAGCAACGGGACAGGGGGCCCTGAAGCTTTCTTT. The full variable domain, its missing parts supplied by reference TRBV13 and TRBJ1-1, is AAGVIQSPRHLIKEKRETATLKCYPIPRHDTVYWYQQGPGQDPQFLISFYEKMQSDKGSIPDRFSAQQFSDYHSELNMSSLELGDSALYFCASSNGTGGPEAFFGQGTRLTVV.

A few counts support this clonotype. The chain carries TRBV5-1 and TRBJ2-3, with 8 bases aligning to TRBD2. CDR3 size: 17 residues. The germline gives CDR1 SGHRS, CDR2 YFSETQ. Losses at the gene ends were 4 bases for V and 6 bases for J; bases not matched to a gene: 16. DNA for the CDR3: TGCGCCAGCAGCAGCCGCCACCAAGCGGGAGATACGGATACGCAGTATTTT. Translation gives CASSSRHQAGDTDTQYF.

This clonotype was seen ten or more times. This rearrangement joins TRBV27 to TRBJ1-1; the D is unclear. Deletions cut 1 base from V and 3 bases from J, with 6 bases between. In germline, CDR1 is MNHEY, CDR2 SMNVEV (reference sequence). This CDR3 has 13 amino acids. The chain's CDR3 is CASSLYLDTEAFF. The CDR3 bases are TGTGCCAGCAGTTTATATCTGGACACTGAAGCTTTCTTT.

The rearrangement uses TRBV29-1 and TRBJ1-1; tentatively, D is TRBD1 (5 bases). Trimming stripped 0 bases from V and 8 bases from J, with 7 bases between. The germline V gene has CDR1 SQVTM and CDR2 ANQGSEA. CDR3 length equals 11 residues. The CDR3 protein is CSVEEWGEAFF. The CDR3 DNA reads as TGCAGCGTTGAAGAATGGGGGGAAGCTTTCTTT.

CDR3: CASTRLNTEAFF. CDR3 bases: TGTGCCAGCACCAGACTGAACACTGAAGCTTTCTTT. The chain has TRBV5-6 and TRBJ1-1, with D uncertain. Germline loops: CDR1 SGHDT, CDR2 YYEEEE. This CDR3 has 12 amino acids. Trimming shortened V by 6 bases and J by 0 bases, and 6 bases separated the two germline ends.

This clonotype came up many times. The CDR3 nucleotides read TGTGCCAGCAGCGTAGGACTAGCGGGACCCTACAATGAGCAGTTCTTC. As protein: CASSVGLAGPYNEQFF. The genes are TRBV9 and TRBJ2-1; 11 bases match TRBD2. V shed 0 bases and J 2 bases; nucleotides not matched to a gene: 1. Germline CDR1 and CDR2: SGDLS and YYNGEE. The CDR3 consists of 16 residues.

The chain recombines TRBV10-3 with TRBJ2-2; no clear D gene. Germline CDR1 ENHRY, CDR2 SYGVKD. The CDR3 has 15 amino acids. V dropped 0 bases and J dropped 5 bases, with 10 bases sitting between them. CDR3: CAISESMVGTGELFF. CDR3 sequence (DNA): TGTGCCATCAGTGAGTCGATGGTAGGAACCGGGGAGCTGTTTTTT.

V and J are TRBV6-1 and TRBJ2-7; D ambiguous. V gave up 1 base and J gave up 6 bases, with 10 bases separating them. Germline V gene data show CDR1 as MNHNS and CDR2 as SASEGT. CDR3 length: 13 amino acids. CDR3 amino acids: CASSEVGRFEQYF. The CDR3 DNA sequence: TGTGCCAGCAGTGAAGTCGGACGATTCGAGCAGTACTTC.

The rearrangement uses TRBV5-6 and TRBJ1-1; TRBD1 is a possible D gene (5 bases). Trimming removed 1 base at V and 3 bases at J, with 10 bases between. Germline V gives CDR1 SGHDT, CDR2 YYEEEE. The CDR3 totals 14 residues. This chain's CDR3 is CASSLTEGYTEAFF. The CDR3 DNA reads TGTGCCAGCAGCTTGACGGAGGGGTACACTGAAGCTTTCTTT. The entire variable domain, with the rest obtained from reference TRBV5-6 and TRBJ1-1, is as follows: DAGVTQSPTHLIKTRGQQVTLRCSPKSGHDTVSWYQQALGQGPQFIFQYYEEEERQRGNFPDRFSGHQFPNYSSELNVNALLLGDSALYLCASSLTEGYTEAFFGQGTRLTVV.

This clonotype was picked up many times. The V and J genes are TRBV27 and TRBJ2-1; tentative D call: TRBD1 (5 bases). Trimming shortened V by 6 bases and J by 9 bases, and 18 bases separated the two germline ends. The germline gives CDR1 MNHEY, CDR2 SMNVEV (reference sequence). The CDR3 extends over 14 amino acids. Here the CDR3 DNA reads TGTGCCAGCAGCTTGGAACAGGTAGCCGGTGAGCAGTTCTTC. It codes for CASSLEQVAGEQFF.

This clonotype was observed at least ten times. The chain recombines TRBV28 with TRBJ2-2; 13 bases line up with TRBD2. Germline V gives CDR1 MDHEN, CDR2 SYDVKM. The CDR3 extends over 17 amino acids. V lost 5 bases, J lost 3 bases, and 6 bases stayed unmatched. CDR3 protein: CASSPATSGRHTGELFF. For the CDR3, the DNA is TGTGCCAGCAGTCCAGCGACTAGCGGGAGGCACACCGGGGAGCTGTTTTTT.